This TCR beta chain was found in a study of CD8+ T cells in alopecia areata. Study observations and caveats: Scalp clonality dropped significantly under tofacitinib, as did expanded CD8+ top-100 clones. Links between baseline CD8+ expansion and response need larger treated cohorts.

Treatment indicated: oral pan-JAK inhibitor, 5-10 mg twice daily. Sorting from PBMCs produced CD4+ and CD8+ T cells. Extracted from the samples, RNA was reverse transcribed into cDNA to serve as the sequencing template. Profiling relied on immunoSEQ multiplex PCR, and the TCRdb table lists in-frame clones only, not all of them. Of some 190,000 clones listed, about 51% are singletons. J was trimmed by 1 base and V by 5 bases; bases with no gene match: 4. Germline values: CDR1 SEHNR, CDR2 FQNEAQ (reference sequence). CDR3 size: 15 residues. A few counts support this clone. Its antigen is unknown. This sample comprised CD8+ T cells sorted from blood, obtained around week 54, from a patient treated with tofacitinib. The TCR comes from a human donor with alopecia areata. This chain connects TRBV7-9 to TRBJ2-3; 9 nucleotides agree with TRBD2. CDR3 bases: TGTGCCAGCAGCCGACCTAGCGGGGGCACAGATACGCAGTATTTT. Protein sequence: CASSRPSGGTDTQYF.